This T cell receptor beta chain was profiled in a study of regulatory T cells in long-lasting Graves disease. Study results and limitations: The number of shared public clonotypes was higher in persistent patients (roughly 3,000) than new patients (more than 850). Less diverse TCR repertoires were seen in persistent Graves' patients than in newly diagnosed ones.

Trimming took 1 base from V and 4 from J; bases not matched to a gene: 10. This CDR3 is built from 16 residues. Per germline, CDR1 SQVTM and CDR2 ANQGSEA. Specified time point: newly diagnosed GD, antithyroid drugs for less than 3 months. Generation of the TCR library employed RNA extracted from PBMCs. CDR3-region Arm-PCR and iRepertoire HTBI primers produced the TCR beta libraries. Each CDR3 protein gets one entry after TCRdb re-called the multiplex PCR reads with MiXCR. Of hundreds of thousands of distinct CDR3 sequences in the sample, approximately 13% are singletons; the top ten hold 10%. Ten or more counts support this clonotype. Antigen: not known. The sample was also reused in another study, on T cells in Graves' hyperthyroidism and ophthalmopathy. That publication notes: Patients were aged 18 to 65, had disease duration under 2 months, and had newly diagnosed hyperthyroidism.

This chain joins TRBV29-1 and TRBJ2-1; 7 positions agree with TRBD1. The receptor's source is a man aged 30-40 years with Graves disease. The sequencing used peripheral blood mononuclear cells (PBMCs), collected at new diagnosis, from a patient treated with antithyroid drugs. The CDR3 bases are TGCAGCGTTGAAGCACCCGACAGGGTAACATACAATGAGCAGTTCTTC. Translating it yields CSVEAPDRVTYNEQFF.